Below, one TCR beta chain is given with its context. As yet, its antigen is unknown. This sample was taken from a study of T cell responses to AZD1222 COVID-19 vaccine. Findings of the study overall: Mapped onto spike, vaccine-associated CD4 TCRs spanned it and were dominant at 160-218 and 743-854.

Method: immunoSEQ multiplex PCR; TCRdb's copy keeps in-frame clones and lacks some. The table records about 140,000 clones, around 90% of them present only once. This receptor was obtained from an adult in good health. Here the sequenced sample was peripheral blood, taken on day 0 of AZD1222 vaccination.

CDR3 bases: TGTGCCAGCTCAAGCACCGGACAGGAAAATCAGCCCCAGCATTTT. Amino acid sequence: CASSSTGQENQPQHF. V is TRBV18 and J is TRBJ1-5; TRBD1 matches at 7 bases. The length of the CDR3 is 15 residues. V gave up 5 bases and J gave up 4 bases; unmatched junction bases: 8. The V gene's germline CDR1 is KGHSH and CDR2 LQKENI.